This T cell receptor beta chain was captured in a study of blood T cell repertoires in COVID-19. Study-wide background: The analysed material was cDNA or gDNA that came from T cells, B-cell-depleted T cells, or PBMCs.

The authors' processing: Cell counts per sample came from amplifying reference gene primers. The table came from immunoSEQ multiplex PCR; TCRdb's copy has only in-frame clones and leaves some out. D and trimming come from the DNA, and the V and J calls and clone size come from that table. The sample includes about 80,000 clones, roughly four fifths of them seen just once. Germline CDR1 is MDHEN and CDR2 is SYDVKM. Between the trimmed V and J ends, which lost 7 bases and 6 bases, there was a span of 22 bases. There are 17 residues in the CDR3. V and J are TRBV28 and TRBJ1-6; D not resolved. Sequenced: peripheral blood. The source is a human donor in a cohort sampled during active COVID-19. DNA for the CDR3: TGTGCCAGCACCCCCCGGCGGGTCCGGGGATTTAATTCACCCCTCCACTTT. It encodes CASTPRRVRGFNSPLHF.